This T cell receptor (beta chain) was observed in a study of spatial heterogeneity in lung cancer. Study-level background: Detected sequences consistently included more beta-chain ones than alpha-chain ones. In the raw reads, each unique TCR and UMI combination was present more than ten times on average.

Specified time point: sample taken at primary tumor resection. From tumor, nontumor lung or frozen PBMC, whole RNA was taken unsorted for sequencing. The donors comprised around 72 untreated early-stage non-small cell lung cancer patients. Every TCR cDNA molecule bore a unique molecular identifier. TCRdb re-derived calls from the 5' RACE reads in MiXCR, one entry per CDR3 protein. The repertoire holds about 13,000 distinct CDR3 sequences, with 5.2% as singletons. The trim removed 6 bases at V and 2 bases at J, leaving 5 bases unmatched. The CDR3 length is 16 residues. The table lists this clonotype with many counts. Little can be read into the size of this beta chain, an off-target read in a library designed for alpha chains.

This chain uses TRBV12-3 or TRBV12-4 with TRBJ2-1, with 12 positions matching TRBD2. This specimen consisted of lung tumor tissue, obtained at surgery. The receptor comes from a human donor with early-stage non-small cell lung cancer. This chain's CDR3 is CASRKLAGGPYNEQFF. The CDR3 DNA reads TGTGCCAGCAGAAAACTAGCGGGGGGCCCCTACAATGAGCAGTTCTTC.